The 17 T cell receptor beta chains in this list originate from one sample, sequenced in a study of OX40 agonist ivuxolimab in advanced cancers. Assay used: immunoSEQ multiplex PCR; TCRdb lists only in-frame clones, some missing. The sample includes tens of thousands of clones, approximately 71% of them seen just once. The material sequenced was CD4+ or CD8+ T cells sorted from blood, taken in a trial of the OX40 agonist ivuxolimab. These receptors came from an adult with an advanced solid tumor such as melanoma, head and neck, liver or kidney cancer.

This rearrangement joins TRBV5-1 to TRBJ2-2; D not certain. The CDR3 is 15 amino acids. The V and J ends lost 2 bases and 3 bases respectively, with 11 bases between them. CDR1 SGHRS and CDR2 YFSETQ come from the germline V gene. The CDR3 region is CASSLVTGDTGELFF. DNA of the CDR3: TGCGCCAGCAGCTTAGTTACCGGTGACACCGGGGAGCTGTTTTTT. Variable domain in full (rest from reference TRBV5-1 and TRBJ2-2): KAGVTQTPRYLIKTRGQQVTLSCSPISGHRSVSWYQQTPGQGLQFLFEYFSETQRNKGNFPGRFSGRQFSNSRSEMNVSTLELGDSALYLCASSLVTGDTGELFFGEGSRLTVL.

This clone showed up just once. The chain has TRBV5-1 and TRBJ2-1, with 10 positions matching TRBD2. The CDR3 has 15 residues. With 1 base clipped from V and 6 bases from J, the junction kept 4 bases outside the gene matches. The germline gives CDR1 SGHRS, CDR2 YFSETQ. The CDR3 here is CASSLTSGKGNEQFF. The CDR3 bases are TGCGCCAGCAGCTTGACTAGCGGGAAAGGCAATGAGCAGTTCTTC.

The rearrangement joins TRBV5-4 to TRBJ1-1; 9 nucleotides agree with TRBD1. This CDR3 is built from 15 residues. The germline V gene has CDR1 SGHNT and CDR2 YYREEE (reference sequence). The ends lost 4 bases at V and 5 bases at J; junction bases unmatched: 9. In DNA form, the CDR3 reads TGTGCCAGCAGCGATTCCGGGACAGGGTATACTGAAGCTTTCTTT. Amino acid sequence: CASSDSGTGYTEAFF.

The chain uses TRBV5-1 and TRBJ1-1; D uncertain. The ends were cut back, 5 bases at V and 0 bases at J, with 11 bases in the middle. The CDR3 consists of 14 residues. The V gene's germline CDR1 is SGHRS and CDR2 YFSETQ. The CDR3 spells CASSHGLMNTEAFF. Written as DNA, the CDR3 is TGCGCCAGCAGTCACGGACTGATGAACACTGAAGCTTTCTTT. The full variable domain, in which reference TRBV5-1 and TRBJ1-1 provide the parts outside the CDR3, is KAGVTQTPRYLIKTRGQQVTLSCSPISGHRSVSWYQQTPGQGLQFLFEYFSETQRNKGNFPGRFSGRQFSNSRSEMNVSTLELGDSALYLCASSHGLMNTEAFFGQGTRLTVV.

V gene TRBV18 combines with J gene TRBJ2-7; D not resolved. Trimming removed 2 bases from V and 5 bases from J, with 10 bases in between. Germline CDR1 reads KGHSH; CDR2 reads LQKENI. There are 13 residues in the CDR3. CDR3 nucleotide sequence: TGTGCCAGCTCACCATCCCGTGCCGACGAGCAGTACTTC. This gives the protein CASSPSRADEQYF.

Here the CDR3 reads CASSRARETQYF. DNA for the CDR3: TGTGCCAGCAGTAGGGCCAGGGAGACCCAGTACTTC. The chain recombines TRBV28 with TRBJ2-5; no clear D gene. V was shortened by 5 bases and J by 5 bases, with 9 bases between the two germline ends. CDR3 size: 12 residues. Looked up from germline, CDR1 is MDHEN and CDR2 is SYDVKM.

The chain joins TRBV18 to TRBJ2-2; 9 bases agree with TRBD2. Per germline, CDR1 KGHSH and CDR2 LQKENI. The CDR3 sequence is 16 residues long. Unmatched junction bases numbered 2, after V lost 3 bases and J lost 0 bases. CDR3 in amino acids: CASSPGLAANTGELFF. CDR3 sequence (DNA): TGTGCCAGCTCACCGGGACTAGCTGCGAACACCGGGGAGCTGTTTTTT.

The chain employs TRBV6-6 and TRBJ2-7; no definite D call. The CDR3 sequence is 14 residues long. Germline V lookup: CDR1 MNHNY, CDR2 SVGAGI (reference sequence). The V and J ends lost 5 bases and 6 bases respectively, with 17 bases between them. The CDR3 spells CASSPRGFGGEQYF. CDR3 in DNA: TGTGCCAGCAGTCCCCGTGGTTTTGGTGGCGAGCAGTACTTC.

CDR3 protein: CATSRDALNSPLHF. In DNA form, the CDR3 reads TGTGCCACCAGCAGAGACGCCTTAAATTCACCCCTCCACTTT. The chain recombines TRBV15 with TRBJ1-6; no firm D call. CDR1 and CDR2 from the germline V gene are LNHNV and YYDKDF (reference sequence). The germline V and J ends were trimmed by 0 bases and 7 bases, with 7 bases remaining between them. CDR3 length: 14 residues.

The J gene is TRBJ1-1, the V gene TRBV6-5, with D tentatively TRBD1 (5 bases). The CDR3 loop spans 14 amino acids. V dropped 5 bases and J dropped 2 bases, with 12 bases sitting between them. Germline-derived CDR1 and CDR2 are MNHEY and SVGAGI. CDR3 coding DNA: TGTGCCAGCAGTGGGGCACTGGCAAACACTGAAGCTTTCTTT. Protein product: CASSGALANTEAFF.

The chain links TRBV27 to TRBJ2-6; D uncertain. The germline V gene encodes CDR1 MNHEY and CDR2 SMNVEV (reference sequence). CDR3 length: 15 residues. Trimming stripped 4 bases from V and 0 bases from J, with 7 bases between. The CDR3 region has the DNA TGTGCCAGCAGTTCTTGGGGCTCTGGGGCCAACGTCCTGACTTTC. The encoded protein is CASSSWGSGANVLTF.

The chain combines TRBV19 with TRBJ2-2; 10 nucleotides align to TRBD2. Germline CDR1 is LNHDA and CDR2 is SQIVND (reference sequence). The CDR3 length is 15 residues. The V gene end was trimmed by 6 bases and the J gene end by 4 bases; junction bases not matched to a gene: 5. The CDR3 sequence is CASRAAGGSTGELFF. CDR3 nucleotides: TGTGCCAGTAGGGCAGCGGGAGGGAGCACCGGGGAGCTGTTTTTT.

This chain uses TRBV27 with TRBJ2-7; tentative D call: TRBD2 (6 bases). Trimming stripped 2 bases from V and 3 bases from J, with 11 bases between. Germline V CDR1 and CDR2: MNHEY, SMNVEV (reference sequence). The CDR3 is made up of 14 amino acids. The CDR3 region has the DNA TGTGCCAGCAGTTTACGACCCGGGAGCTACGAGCAGTACTTC. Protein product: CASSLRPGSYEQYF.

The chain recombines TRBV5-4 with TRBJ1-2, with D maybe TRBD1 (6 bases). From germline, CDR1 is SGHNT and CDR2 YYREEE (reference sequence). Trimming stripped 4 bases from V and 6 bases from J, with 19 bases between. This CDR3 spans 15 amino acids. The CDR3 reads CASSAGGQGTNGYTF. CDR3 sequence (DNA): TGTGCCAGCAGCGCGGGGGGTCAGGGGACTAATGGCTACACCTTC.

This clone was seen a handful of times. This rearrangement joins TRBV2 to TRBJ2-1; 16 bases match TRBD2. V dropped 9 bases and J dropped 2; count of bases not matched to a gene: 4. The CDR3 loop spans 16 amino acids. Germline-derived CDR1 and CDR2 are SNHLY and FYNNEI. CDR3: CASSGTSGRAYNEQFF. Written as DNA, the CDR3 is TGTGCCAGTTCCGGGACTAGCGGGAGGGCCTACAATGAGCAGTTCTTC.

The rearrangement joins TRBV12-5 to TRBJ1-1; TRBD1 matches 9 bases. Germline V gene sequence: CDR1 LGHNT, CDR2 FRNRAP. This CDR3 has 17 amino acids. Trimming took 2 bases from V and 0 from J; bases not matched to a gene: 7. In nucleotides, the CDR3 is TGTGCTAGTGGTTTGCCAATACAGGGGGCTATGAACACTGAAGCTTTCTTT. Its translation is CASGLPIQGAMNTEAFF.

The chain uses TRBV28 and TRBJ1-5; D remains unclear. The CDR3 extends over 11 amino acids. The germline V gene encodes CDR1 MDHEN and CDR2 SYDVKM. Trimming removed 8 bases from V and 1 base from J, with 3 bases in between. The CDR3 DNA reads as TGTGCCAGCGCAAGCAATCAGCCCCAGCATTTT. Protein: CASASNQPQHF.